A single sample is the source of the 12 T cell receptor beta chains below, sequenced in a study of T cell changes during pregnancy in multiple sclerosis. Data came from immunoSEQ multiplex PCR; TCRdb stores just in-frame clones and leaves some out. There are some 8,700 clones in the sample; 87% occur only once, and roughly 5.5% lies in the top ten. Sequenced here: CD8+ T cells from peripheral blood mononuclear cells, sampled in the first trimester of pregnancy. These receptors were taken from a female donor in good health, enrolled as a control in a pregnancy study.

The chain joins TRBV5-6 to TRBJ2-1, with TRBD1 matching 8 bases. This CDR3 comprises 16 residues. The germline CDR1 and CDR2 sequences are SGHDT and YYEEEE. Trimming took 4 bases from V and 1 from J; bases not matched to a gene: 7. CDR3 sequence (DNA): TGTGCCAGCAGCGGTCCTACAGGGGGATCCTACAATGAGCAGTTCTTC. Translating it yields CASSGPTGGSYNEQFF.

The V and J genes are TRBV19 and TRBJ1-1; 8 bases are shared with TRBD1. From germline, CDR1 is LNHDA and CDR2 SQIVND (reference sequence). The V gene end was trimmed by 9 bases and the J gene end by 1 base; junction bases not matched to a gene: 10. The CDR3 has 15 amino acids. Here the CDR3 DNA reads TGTGCCAGGAATCGACAGGGGCCAAGGAACACTGAAGCTTTCTTT. It encodes CARNRQGPRNTEAFF.

The V gene is TRBV19, the J gene TRBJ1-1; D ambiguous. V was trimmed by 3 bases and J by 7 bases, leaving 12 bases between them. Germline V gene lookup returns CDR1 LNHDA and CDR2 SQIVND (reference sequence). The CDR3 loop spans 13 amino acids. The CDR3 sequence: CASSIGGRVEAFF. CDR3 in DNA: TGTGCCAGTAGTATTGGAGGGCGGGTTGAAGCTTTCTTT.

The chain is built from TRBV14 and TRBJ2-1; D not certain. Per the germline V gene, CDR1 is SGHDN and CDR2 is FVKESK. The CDR3 is 16 residues long. Trimming cost V 3 bases and J 0 bases, with 12 bases left between them. DNA of the CDR3: TGTGCCAGCAGCCAGTTTTTAGTTAGCTCCTACAATGAGCAGTTCTTC. Protein: CASSQFLVSSYNEQFF.

The gene calls are TRBV14 and TRBJ2-1; D gene ambiguous. The V and J ends lost 4 bases and 4 bases respectively, with 11 bases between them. The length of the CDR3 is 14 residues. Germline loops: CDR1 SGHDN, CDR2 FVKESK. The DNA for the CDR3 is TGTGCCAGCAGCCTAGCTATGCGGTACAATGAGCAGTTCTTC. This encodes CASSLAMRYNEQFF.

This clone was found once. This CDR3 reads CASSGLAGGSDTQYF. The CDR3 region has the DNA TGTGCCAGCAGTGGACTAGCGGGAGGGTCAGATACGCAGTATTTT. The gene calls are TRBV6-1 and TRBJ2-3, with TRBD2 matching 14 bases. The CDR3 totals 15 residues. V lost 4 bases, J lost 4 bases, and 1 base stayed unmatched. Germline lookup yields CDR1 MNHNS and CDR2 SASEGT.

The chain combines TRBV28 with TRBJ2-7, with 8 bases lining up with TRBD2. The ends lost 3 bases at V and 5 bases at J; junction bases unmatched: 6. The germline gives CDR1 MDHEN, CDR2 SYDVKM. The length of the CDR3 is 14 residues. CDR3 loop: CASSFISGIHEQYF. CDR3 bases: TGTGCCAGCAGTTTTATTAGCGGGATCCACGAGCAGTACTTC.

This clone was counted a few times. This chain links TRBV19 with TRBJ1-2; D perhaps matches TRBD1 (5 bases). CDR3 size: 13 residues. Germline V gene lookup returns CDR1 LNHDA and CDR2 SQIVND (reference sequence). Trimming removed 5 bases from V and 7 bases from J, with 14 bases in between. The CDR3 DNA sequence: TGTGCCAGTAGTTCGGGACTCTTGTCTGGCTACACCTTC. Its translation is CASSSGLLSGYTF.

The V gene is TRBV4-3, the J gene TRBJ2-6; 7 positions agree with TRBD1. This CDR3 is 16 amino acids long. The V gene's germline CDR1 is LGHNA and CDR2 YSLEER. The V and J ends lost 3 bases and 3 bases, in that order; junction bases with no gene match: 5. The CDR3 bases are TGCGCCAGCAGCCAGATAGGGGGCGGTGGGGCCAACGTCCTGACTTTC. This codes for CASSQIGGGGANVLTF.

The V call is TRBV7-9, the J call TRBJ2-7; 7 nucleotides line up with TRBD1. Germline-derived CDR1 and CDR2 are SEHNR and FQNEAQ (reference sequence). Trimming at V came to 3 bases and at J to 4 bases, leaving 6 bases not matched to a gene. There are 14 residues in the CDR3. CDR3 residues: CASSFEGAYYEQYF. The CDR3 coding sequence is TGTGCCAGCAGCTTCGAGGGGGCATATTACGAGCAGTACTTC.

The chain links TRBV15 to TRBJ2-5; TRBD2 agrees at 9 bases. This CDR3 is 14 amino acids long. CDR1 and CDR2 (germline): LNHNV, YYDKDF (reference sequence). Germline trimming cut 5 bases from V and 3 bases from J; bases unmatched to any gene: 4. CDR3 sequence (DNA): TGTGCCACCAGCTTTCGGACTAGCGAAGAGACCCAGTACTTC. It translates to CATSFRTSEETQYF.

The CDR3 sequence: CASSLSPGTAYGYTF. As DNA, the CDR3 is TGTGCCAGCAGTTTGAGTCCCGGGACAGCCTATGGCTACACCTTC. The V and J genes are TRBV27 and TRBJ1-2, with 7 positions matching TRBD1. V shed 3 bases and J 4 bases; nucleotides not matched to a gene: 8. Germline-derived CDR1 and CDR2 are MNHEY and SMNVEV (reference sequence). This CDR3 has 15 residues.